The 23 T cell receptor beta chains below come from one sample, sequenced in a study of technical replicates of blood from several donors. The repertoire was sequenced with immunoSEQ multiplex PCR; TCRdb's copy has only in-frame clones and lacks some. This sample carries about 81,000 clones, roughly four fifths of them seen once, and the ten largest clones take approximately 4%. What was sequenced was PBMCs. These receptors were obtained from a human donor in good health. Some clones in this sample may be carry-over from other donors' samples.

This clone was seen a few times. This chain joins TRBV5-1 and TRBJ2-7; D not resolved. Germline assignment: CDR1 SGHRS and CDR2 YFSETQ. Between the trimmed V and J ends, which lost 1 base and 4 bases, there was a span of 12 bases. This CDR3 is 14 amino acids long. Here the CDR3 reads CASSLSGLGYEQYF. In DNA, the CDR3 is TGCGCCAGCAGCTTGTCCGGGTTAGGATACGAGCAGTACTTC.

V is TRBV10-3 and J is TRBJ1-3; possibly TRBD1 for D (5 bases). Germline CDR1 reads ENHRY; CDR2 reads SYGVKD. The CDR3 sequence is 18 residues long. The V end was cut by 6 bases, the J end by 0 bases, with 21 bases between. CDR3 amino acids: CAISQHSGTRYSGNTIYF. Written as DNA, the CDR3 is TGTGCCATCAGCCAACATTCCGGGACTCGGTACTCTGGAAACACCATATATTTT.

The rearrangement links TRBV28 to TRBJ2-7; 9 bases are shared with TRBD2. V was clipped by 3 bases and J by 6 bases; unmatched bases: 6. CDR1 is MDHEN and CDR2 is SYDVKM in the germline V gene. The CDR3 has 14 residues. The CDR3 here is CASSLRGGVSEQYF. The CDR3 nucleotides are TGTGCCAGCAGTTTGCGGGGGGGCGTTTCCGAGCAGTACTTC.

The CDR3 sequence: CASSDRQRSSYEQYF. The CDR3 coding sequence is TGTGCCAGCAGTGATCGGCAGAGGAGCTCCTACGAGCAGTACTTC. The genes are TRBV2 and TRBJ2-7, with D unresolved. The germline V gene encodes CDR1 SNHLY and CDR2 FYNNEI. V was clipped by 3 bases and J by 0 bases, with 12 bases between them. The CDR3 has 15 amino acids.

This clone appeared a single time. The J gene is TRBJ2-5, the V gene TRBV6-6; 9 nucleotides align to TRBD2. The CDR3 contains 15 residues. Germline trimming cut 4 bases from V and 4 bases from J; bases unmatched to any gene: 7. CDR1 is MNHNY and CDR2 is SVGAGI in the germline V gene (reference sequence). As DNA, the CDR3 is TGTGCCAGCAGTTTAGCGGGGGCGGGGGCAGAGACCCAGTACTTC. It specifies CASSLAGAGAETQYF.

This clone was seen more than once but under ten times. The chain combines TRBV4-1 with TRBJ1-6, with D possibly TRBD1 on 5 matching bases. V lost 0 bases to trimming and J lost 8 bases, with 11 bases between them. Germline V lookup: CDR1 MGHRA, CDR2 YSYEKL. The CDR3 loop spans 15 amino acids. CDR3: CASSQEGGRHSPLHF. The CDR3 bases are TGCGCCAGCAGCCAAGAGGGGGGGAGACATTCACCCCTCCACTTT.

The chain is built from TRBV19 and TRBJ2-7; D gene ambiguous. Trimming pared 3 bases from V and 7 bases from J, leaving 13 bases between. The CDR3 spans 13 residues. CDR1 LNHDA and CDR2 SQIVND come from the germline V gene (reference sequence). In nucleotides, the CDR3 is TGTGCCAGTAGTATTAATTATAGGCGGGAGCAGTACTTC. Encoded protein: CASSINYRREQYF.

The CDR3 nucleotides are TGCGCCAGCAGCGGGGGGTCCCTTACCCGGGACCATAATTCACCCCTCCACTTT. Translation gives CASSGGSLTRDHNSPLHF. The chain carries TRBV5-1 and TRBJ1-6; weak D call: TRBD1 (5 bases). The CDR3 has 18 residues. The V end was cut by 4 bases, the J end by 5 bases, with 22 bases between. Germline V lookup: CDR1 SGHRS, CDR2 YFSETQ.

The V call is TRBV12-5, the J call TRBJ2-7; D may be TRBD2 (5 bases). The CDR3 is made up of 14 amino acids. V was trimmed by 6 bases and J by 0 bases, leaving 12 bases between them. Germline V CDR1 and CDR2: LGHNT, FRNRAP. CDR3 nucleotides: TGTGCTAGTGGGACTCCCGGACTCTCCTACGAGCAGTACTTC. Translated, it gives CASGTPGLSYEQYF.

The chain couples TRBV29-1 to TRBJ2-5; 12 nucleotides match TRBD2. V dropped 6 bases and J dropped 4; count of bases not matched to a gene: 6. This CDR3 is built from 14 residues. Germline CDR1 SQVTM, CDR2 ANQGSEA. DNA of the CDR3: TGCAGCGTACGGACTAGCGGGACCCCAGAGACCCAGTACTTC. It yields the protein CSVRTSGTPETQYF.

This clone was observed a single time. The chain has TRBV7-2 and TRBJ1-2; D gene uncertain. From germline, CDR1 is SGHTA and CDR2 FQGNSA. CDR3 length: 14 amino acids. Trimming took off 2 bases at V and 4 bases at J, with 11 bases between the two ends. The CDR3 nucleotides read TGTGCCAGCAGCTTACTAGGGAGCCTCTATGGCTACACCTTC. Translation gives CASSLLGSLYGYTF. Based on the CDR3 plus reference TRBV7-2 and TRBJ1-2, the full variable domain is GAGVSQSPSNKVTEKGKDVELRCDPISGHTALYWYRQSLGQGLEFLIYFQGNSAPDKSGLPSDRFSAERTGGSVSTLTIQRTQQEDSAVYLCASSLLGSLYGYTFGSGTRLTVV.

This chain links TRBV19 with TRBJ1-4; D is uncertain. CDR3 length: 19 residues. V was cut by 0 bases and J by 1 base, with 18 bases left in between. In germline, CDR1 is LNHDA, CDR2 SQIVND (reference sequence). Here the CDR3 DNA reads TGTGCCAGTAGTATAGATCACAGACAAACAGACCGAACTAATGAAAAACTGTTTTTT. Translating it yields CASSIDHRQTDRTNEKLFF.

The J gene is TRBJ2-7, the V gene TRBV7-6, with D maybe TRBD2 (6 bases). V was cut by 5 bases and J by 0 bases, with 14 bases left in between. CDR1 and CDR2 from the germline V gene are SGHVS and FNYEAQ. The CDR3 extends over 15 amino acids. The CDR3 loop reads CASSPRGSGSYEQYF. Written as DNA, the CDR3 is TGTGCCAGCAGCCCTCGTGGTAGCGGCTCCTACGAGCAGTACTTC.

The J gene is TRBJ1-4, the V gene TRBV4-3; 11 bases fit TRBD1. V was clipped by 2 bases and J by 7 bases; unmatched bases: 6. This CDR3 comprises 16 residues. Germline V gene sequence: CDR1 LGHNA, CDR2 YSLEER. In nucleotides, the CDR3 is TGCGCCAGCAGCCAAAACTACGGGACAGGGGGTGAAAAACTGTTTTTT. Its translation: CASSQNYGTGGEKLFF.

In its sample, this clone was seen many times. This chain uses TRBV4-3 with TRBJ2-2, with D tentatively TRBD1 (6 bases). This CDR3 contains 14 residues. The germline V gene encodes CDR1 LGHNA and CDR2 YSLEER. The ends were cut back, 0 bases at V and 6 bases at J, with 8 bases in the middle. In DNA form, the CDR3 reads TGCGCCAGCAGCCAAGATTGGACAGCCGGGGAGCTGTTTTTT. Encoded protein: CASSQDWTAGELFF.

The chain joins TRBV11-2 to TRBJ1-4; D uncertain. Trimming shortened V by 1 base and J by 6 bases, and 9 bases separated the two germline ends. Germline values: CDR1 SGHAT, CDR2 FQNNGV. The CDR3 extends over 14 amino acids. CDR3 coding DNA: TGTGCCAGCAGCTTAGCCCCGCGGGATGAAAAACTGTTTTTT. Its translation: CASSLAPRDEKLFF.

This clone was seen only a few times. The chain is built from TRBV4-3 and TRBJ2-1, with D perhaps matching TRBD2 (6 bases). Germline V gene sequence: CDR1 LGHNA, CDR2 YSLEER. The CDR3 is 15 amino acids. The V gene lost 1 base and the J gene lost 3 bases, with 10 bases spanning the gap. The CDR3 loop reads CASSQGLVGYNEQFF. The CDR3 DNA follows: TGCGCCAGCAGCCAAGGACTAGTCGGCTACAATGAGCAGTTCTTC.

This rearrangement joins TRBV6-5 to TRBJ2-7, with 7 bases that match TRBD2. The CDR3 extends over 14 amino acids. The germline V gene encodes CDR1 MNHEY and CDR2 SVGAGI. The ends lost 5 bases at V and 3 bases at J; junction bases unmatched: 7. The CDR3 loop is CASSTWTSFYEQYF. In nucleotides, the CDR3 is TGTGCCAGCAGTACTTGGACTAGTTTCTACGAGCAGTACTTC.

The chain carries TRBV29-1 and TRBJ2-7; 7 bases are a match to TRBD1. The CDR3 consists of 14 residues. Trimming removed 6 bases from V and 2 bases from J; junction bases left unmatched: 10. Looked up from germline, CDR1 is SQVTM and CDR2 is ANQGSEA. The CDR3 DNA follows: TGCAGCGTCCGCCAGGGGCAGGGGGCCTACGAGCAGTACTTC. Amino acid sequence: CSVRQGQGAYEQYF.

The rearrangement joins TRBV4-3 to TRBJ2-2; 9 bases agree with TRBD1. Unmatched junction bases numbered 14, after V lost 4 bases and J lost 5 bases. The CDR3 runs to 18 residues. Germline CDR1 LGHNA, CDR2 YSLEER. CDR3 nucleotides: TGCGCCAGCAGCCCAAATCCGAGGACAGGGGCTTATACCGGGGAGCTGTTTTTT. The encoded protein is CASSPNPRTGAYTGELFF.

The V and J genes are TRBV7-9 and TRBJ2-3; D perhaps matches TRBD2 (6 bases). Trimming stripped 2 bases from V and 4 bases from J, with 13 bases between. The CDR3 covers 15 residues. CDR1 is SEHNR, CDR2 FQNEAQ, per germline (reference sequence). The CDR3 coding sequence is TGTGCCAGCAGCTTATTGTGGAGGGCCCCAGATACGCAGTATTTT. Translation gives CASSLLWRAPDTQYF.

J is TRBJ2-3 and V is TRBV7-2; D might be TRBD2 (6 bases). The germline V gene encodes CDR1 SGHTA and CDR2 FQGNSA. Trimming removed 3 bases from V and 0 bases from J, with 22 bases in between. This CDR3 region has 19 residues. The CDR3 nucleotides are TGTGCCAGCAGCTTGGGGTATCGGGACTCACGACAGAGCACAGATACGCAGTATTTT. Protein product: CASSLGYRDSRQSTDTQYF.

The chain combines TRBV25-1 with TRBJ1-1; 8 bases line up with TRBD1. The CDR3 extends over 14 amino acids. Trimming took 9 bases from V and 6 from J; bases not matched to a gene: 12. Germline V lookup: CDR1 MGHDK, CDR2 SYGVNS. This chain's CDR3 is CASVRTGFISEAFF. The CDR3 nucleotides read TGTGCCAGTGTGAGGACAGGGTTCATATCTGAAGCTTTCTTT.